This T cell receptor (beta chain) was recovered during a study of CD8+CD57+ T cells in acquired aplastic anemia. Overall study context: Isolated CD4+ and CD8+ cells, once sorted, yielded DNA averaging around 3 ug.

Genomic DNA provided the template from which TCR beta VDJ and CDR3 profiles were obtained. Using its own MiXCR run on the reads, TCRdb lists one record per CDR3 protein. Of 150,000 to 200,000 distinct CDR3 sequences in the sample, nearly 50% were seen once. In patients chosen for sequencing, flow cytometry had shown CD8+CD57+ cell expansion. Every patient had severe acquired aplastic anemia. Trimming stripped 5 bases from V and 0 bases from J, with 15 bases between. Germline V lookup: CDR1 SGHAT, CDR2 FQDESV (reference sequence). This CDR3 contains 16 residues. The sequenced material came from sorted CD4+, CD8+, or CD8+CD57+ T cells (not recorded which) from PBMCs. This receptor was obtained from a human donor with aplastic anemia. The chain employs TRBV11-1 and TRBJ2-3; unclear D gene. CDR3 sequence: CASSQMGKFSTDTQYF. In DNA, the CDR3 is TGTGCCAGCAGCCAGATGGGGAAATTTAGCACAGATACGCAGTATTTT. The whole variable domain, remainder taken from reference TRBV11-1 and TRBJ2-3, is EAEVAQSPRYKITEKSQAVAFWCDPISGHATLYWYRQILGQGPELLVQFQDESVVDDSQLPKDRFSAERLKGVDSTLKIQPAELGDSAMYLCASSQMGKFSTDTQYFGPGTRLTVL.